This TCR beta chain was identified in a study of T cells after posttransplantation cyclophosphamide. General observations from the study: Blood and skin or GI T cell repertoires showed limited TRB overlap. Donor-recipient repertoire similarity was low at 1-2 months, rising over year one.

Cells defined as naive were viable CD3+CD4+ or CD3+CD8+ and CCR7+CD45RA+CD45RO-CD95-CD27+CD28+. On the day of bone marrow donation, the related graft donor provided peripheral blood. With V trimmed by 6 bases and J by 5 bases, 7 bases remained unmatched. The CDR3 has 14 residues. CDR1 and CDR2 (germline): SEHNR, FQNEAQ (reference sequence). This table comes from immunoSEQ multiplex PCR, and its TCRdb copy is limited to in-frame clones, with some not included. The profile covers fewer than 40,000 clones, with around nine tenths appearing a single time and about 0.25% taken by the ten largest. As regards this clone: Its specificity is not known.

The clonotype was recovered from a woman aged 60-70 years in good health, CMV-negative, and a related stem cell transplant donor. J is TRBJ2-5 and V is TRBV7-9, with 9 bases that match TRBD2. The sample comprised naive CD4+ T cells sorted from PBMCs. The CDR3 coding sequence is TGTGCCAGCAGTAGAGCGGGAGGAGGCGAGACCCAGTACTTC. Protein product: CASSRAGGGETQYF.